These 19 T cell receptor beta chains were sequenced from one sample in a study of regulatory T cells in long-lasting Graves disease. Time point defined: newly diagnosed GD, antithyroid drugs for less than 3 months. PBMC-extracted RNA yielded the TCR library. Library construction for TCR beta used iRepertoire HTBI primers and Arm-PCR of CDR3 regions. TCRdb called the multiplex PCR reads again in MiXCR, with one record for every CDR3 protein. The sample lists over 200,000 distinct CDR3 sequences, around 20% occurring once. This sample comprised peripheral blood mononuclear cells (PBMCs), obtained at new diagnosis, from a patient treated with antithyroid drugs. Receptor source: a female donor with Graves disease.

The chain is built from TRBV20-1 and TRBJ1-5; possibly TRBD1 for D (6 bases). The germline V gene has CDR1 DFQATT and CDR2 SNEGSKA (reference sequence). V gave up 0 bases and J gave up 5 bases, with 14 bases separating them. The CDR3 is made up of 15 amino acids. The CDR3 is CSARDGGPRDQPQHF. The CDR3 nucleotides are TGCAGTGCTAGAGATGGGGGGCCTCGGGATCAGCCCCAGCATTTT.

The table lists this clonotype with many counts. V and J are TRBV4-3 and TRBJ1-1; D is possibly TRBD1 (5 bases). The V end was cut by 0 bases, the J end by 4 bases, with 9 bases between. Germline loops: CDR1 LGHNA, CDR2 YSLEER. This CDR3 has 14 amino acids. The CDR3 protein is CASSQDLRGTEAFF. DNA of the CDR3: TGCGCCAGCAGCCAAGATCTGAGGGGCACTGAAGCTTTCTTT.

This clonotype was seen only once. A far more abundant clone sits one base away, making this likely a read error. The V and J genes are TRBV28 and TRBJ1-1, with D possibly matching TRBD1 (6 bases). V was clipped by 3 bases and J by 1 base, with 12 bases between them. CDR1 and CDR2 (germline): MDHEN, SYDVKM. The CDR3 has 15 amino acids. CDR3 region: CASSFPGAGNTEAFF. The CDR3 region has the DNA TGTGCCAGCAGTTTTCCGGGGGCCGGGAACACTGAAGCTTTCTTT. Based on the CDR3 plus reference TRBV28 and TRBJ1-1, the full variable domain is DVKVTQSSRYLVKRTGEKVFLECVQDMDHENMFWYRQDPGLGLRLIYFSYDVKMKEKGDIPEGYSVSREKKERFSLILESASTNQTSMYLCASSFPGAGNTEAFFGQGTRLTVV.

This clonotype was observed a few times. The chain carries TRBV20-1 and TRBJ2-7; no firm D call. The germline gives CDR1 DFQATT, CDR2 SNEGSKA (reference sequence). The CDR3 sequence is 12 residues long. V dropped 6 bases and J dropped 5 bases, with 14 bases sitting between them. The CDR3 protein is CSAPRRLDEQYF. CDR3 DNA: TGCAGTGCCCCGAGACGGTTAGACGAGCAGTACTTC.

This clonotype was recorded at least ten times. This chain connects TRBV27 to TRBJ1-5, with 8 bases that match TRBD1. The J segment lost 5 bases and the V segment lost 2 bases, leaving 5 bases of the junction unmatched. The CDR3 is 15 amino acids. The germline CDR1 and CDR2 sequences are MNHEY and SMNVEV (reference sequence). This CDR3 reads CASSLRTGIYQPQHF. CDR3 DNA: TGTGCCAGCAGTTTACGGACAGGGATCTATCAGCCCCAGCATTTT.

This clonotype was seen ten or more times. The chain recombines TRBV11-2 with TRBJ1-4, with 7 bases that match TRBD1. The V and J ends lost 4 bases and 3 bases, in that order; junction bases with no gene match: 5. The V gene's germline CDR1 is SGHAT and CDR2 FQNNGV. CDR3 size: 15 residues. CDR3 in amino acids: CASSYRQGPNEKLFF. CDR3 coding DNA: TGTGCCAGCAGCTACAGACAGGGACCTAATGAAAAACTGTTTTTT.

This clonotype was found many times. The chain is built from TRBV6-5 and TRBJ1-4; a weak D match, TRBD1 (6 bases). CDR3 size: 13 residues. V lost 4 bases, J lost 6 bases, and 9 bases lay in between. Germline V gives CDR1 MNHEY, CDR2 SVGAGI. The CDR3 DNA reads TGTGCCAGCAGTTCCTGGACAGATGAAAAACTGTTTTTT. Protein product: CASSSWTDEKLFF.

This clonotype was counted a few times. The chain uses TRBV11-3 and TRBJ2-7; TRBD2 agrees at 12 bases. This CDR3 has 20 amino acids. The J segment lost 6 bases and the V segment lost 3 bases, leaving 21 bases of the junction unmatched. CDR1 and CDR2 from the germline V gene are SGHNT and YENEEA. In DNA, the CDR3 is TGTGCCAGCAGCTTCCCCCCCAGCGGGCTAGCGGGAGGGCCCTGGGGCGAGCAGTACTTC. Amino acid sequence: CASSFPPSGLAGGPWGEQYF.

This clonotype was detected ten times or more. The chain links TRBV3-1 to TRBJ2-4, with unresolved D. This CDR3 comprises 14 residues. The V end lost 1 base, the J end lost 7 bases, and 11 bases lay between the germline ends. Germline V gene sequence: CDR1 LGHDT, CDR2 YNNKEL (reference sequence). CDR3 in amino acids: CASSQGRLGNIQYF. For the CDR3, the DNA is TGTGCCAGCAGCCAAGGTCGGCTAGGGAACATTCAGTACTTC.

This clonotype has a count of ten or more. The genes are TRBV11-2 and TRBJ2-7, with D tentatively TRBD1 (5 bases). The V and J ends lost 5 bases and 2 bases respectively, with 13 bases between them. The germline V gene encodes CDR1 SGHAT and CDR2 FQNNGV. The CDR3 is made up of 14 amino acids. CDR3 protein: CASSPRQGPYEQYF. The CDR3 DNA sequence: TGTGCCAGCAGCCCACGGCAGGGCCCCTACGAGCAGTACTTC.

A word on this clonotype: A read error is the likely source, as a far larger clone sits one nucleotide away. The rearrangement joins TRBV11-1 to TRBJ2-3, with 7 bases matching TRBD1. The end of the DNA fits TRBJ2-1 better, so the J call may be wrong. This CDR3 region has 13 residues. Germline V gene lookup returns CDR1 SGHAT and CDR2 FQDESV (reference sequence). CDR3 residues: CASRGQEMNEQFF. In DNA, the CDR3 is TGTGCCAGCCGAGGACAGGAGATGAATGAGCAGTTCTTC.

This clonotype occurred a few times. The chain recombines TRBV3-1 with TRBJ1-6; D possibly corresponds to TRBD1 (5 bases). The CDR3 extends over 13 amino acids. Germline V gives CDR1 LGHDT, CDR2 YNNKEL (reference sequence). V lost 0 bases and J lost 10, with 7 bases in between. The CDR3, as DNA: TGTGCCAGCAGCCAAGAGGGGGACTCACCCCTCCACTTT. This translates into CASSQEGDSPLHF.

This clonotype was counted ten times or more. This chain connects TRBV7-9 to TRBJ2-1; TRBD2 matches at 7 bases. The ends lost 4 bases at V and 4 bases at J; junction bases unmatched: 13. In germline, CDR1 is SEHNR, CDR2 FQNEAQ (reference sequence). This CDR3 contains 17 residues. The CDR3 region has the DNA TGTGCCAGCAGCTCCCTTTGGCGGGAGAGGCCGTACAATGAGCAGTTCTTC. Its translation is CASSSLWRERPYNEQFF. Combining the CDR3 with reference TRBV7-9 and TRBJ2-1 gives the whole variable domain DTGVSQNPRHKITKRGQNVTFRCDPISEHNRLYWYRQTLGQGPEFLTYFQNEAQLEKSRLLSDRFSAERPKGSFSTLEIQRTEQGDSAMYLCASSSLWRERPYNEQFFGPGTRLTVL.

This clonotype was detected ten times or more. The chain couples TRBV6-1 to TRBJ2-7, with TRBD1 matching 7 bases. The CDR3 spans 14 residues. V gave up 6 bases and J gave up 2 bases; unmatched junction bases: 7. Germline CDR1 MNHNS, CDR2 SASEGT. The CDR3 region has the DNA TGTGCCAGCAGATCGAAGACAGGGCCCTACGAGCAGTACTTC. Translating gives CASRSKTGPYEQYF.

This clonotype was recorded at least ten times. The chain recombines TRBV12-3 or TRBV12-4 with TRBJ2-3; TRBD2 agrees at 9 bases. This CDR3 region has 14 residues. V was pared by 7 bases and J by 3 bases, with 5 bases of the junction left unmatched. For the CDR3, the DNA is TGTGCCAGCACCCCGGCGGGAGGGACAGATACGCAGTATTTT. Translating gives CASTPAGGTDTQYF.

With regard to this clonotype: A much larger clone sits a single nucleotide away, making a read error possible. The chain has TRBV6-4 and TRBJ2-3, with 10 bases matching TRBD2. Germline V lookup: CDR1 MRHNA, CDR2 SNTAGT. V was clipped by 5 bases and J by 5 bases; unmatched bases: 7. This CDR3 contains 15 residues. The CDR3 DNA reads TGTGCCAGCAGTCGGACTAGCGGAACCTTAGATACGCAGTATTTT. Its protein is CASSRTSGTLDTQYF.

This clonotype has just a few counts. The rearrangement joins TRBV14 to TRBJ1-1; TRBD1 matches at 11 bases. The V segment lost 4 bases and the J segment 4 bases; nucleotides outside the gene matches: 11. This CDR3 has 17 residues. Germline V gene data show CDR1 as SGHDN and CDR2 as FVKESK. DNA of the CDR3: TGTGCCAGCAGCCCCATAGGGGGGGGGACAGGGGGCACTGAAGCTTTCTTT. Protein product: CASSPIGGGTGGTEAFF.

V usage is TRBV28 and J usage is TRBJ2-1; the D gene could be TRBD1 or TRBD2 (5 bases each). Germline assignment: CDR1 MDHEN and CDR2 SYDVKM. Trimming removed 7 bases at V and 8 bases at J, with 15 bases between. CDR3 length: 13 residues. CDR3 amino acids: CASTRGGDDEQFF. CDR3 DNA sequence: TGTGCCAGCACACGGGGCGGTGACGATGAGCAGTTCTTC. The full variable domain, rest sourced from reference TRBV28 and TRBJ2-1, is DVKVTQSSRYLVKRTGEKVFLECVQDMDHENMFWYRQDPGLGLRLIYFSYDVKMKEKGDIPEGYSVSREKKERFSLILESASTNQTSMYLCASTRGGDDEQFFGPGTRLTVL.

The rearrangement joins TRBV5-4 to TRBJ1-4, with D possibly TRBD1 on 6 matching bases. The CDR3 has 16 residues. V was cut by 0 bases and J by 2 bases, with 11 bases left in between. Germline assignment: CDR1 SGHNT and CDR2 YYREEE (reference sequence). For the CDR3, the DNA is TGTGCCAGCAGCTTGGAGGGGGGGAGGACTAATGAAAAACTGTTTTTT. It translates to CASSLEGGRTNEKLFF.